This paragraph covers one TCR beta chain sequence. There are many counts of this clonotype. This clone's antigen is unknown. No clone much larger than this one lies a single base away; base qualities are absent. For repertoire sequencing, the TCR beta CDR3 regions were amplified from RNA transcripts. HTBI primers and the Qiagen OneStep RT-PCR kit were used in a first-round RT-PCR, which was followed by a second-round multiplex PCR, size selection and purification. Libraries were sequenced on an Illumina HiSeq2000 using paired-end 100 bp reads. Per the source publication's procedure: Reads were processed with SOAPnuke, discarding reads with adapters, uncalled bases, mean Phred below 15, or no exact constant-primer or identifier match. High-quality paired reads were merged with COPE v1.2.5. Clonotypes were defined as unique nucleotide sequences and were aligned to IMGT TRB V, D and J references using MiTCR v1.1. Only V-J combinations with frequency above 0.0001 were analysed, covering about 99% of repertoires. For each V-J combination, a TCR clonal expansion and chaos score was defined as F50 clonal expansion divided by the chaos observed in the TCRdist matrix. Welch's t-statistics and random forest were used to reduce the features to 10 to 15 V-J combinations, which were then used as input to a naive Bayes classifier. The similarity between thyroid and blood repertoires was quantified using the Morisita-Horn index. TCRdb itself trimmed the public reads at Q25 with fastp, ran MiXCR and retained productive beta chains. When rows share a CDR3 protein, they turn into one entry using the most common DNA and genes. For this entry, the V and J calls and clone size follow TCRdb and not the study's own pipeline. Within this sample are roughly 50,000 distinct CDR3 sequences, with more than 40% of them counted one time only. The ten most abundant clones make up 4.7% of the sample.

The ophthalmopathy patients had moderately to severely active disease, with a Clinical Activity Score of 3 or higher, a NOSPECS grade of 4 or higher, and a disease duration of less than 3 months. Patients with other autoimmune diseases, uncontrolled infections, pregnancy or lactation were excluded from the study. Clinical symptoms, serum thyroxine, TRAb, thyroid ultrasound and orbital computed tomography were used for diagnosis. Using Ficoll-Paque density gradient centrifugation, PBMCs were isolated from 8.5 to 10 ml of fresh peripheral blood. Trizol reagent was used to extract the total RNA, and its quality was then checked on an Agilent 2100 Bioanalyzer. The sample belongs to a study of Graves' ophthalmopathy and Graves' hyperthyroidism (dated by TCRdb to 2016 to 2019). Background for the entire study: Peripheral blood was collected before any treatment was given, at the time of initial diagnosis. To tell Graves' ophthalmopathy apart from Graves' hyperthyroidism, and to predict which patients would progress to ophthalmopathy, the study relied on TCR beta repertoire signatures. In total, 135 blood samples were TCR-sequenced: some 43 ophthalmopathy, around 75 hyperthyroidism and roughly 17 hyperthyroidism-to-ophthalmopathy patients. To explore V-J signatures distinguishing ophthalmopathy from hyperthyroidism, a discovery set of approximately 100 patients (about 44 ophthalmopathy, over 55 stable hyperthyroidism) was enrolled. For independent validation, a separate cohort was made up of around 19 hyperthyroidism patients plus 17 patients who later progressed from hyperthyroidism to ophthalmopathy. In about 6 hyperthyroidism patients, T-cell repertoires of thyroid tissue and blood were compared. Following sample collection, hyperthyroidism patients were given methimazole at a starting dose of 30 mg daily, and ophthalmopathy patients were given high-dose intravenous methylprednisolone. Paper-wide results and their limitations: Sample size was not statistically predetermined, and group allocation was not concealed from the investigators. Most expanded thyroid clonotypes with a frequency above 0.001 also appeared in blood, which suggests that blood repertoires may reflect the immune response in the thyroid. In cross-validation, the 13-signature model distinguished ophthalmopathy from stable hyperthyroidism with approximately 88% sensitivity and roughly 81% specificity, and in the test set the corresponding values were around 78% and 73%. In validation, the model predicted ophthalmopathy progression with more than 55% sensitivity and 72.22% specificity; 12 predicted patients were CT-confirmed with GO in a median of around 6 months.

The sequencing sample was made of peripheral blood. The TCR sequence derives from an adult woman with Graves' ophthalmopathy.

The nucleotides are TGCGCCAGCAGCCAGGGCGGTCGATCCTACGAGCAGTACTTC. This translates into CASSQGGRSYEQYF. The chain was built from TRBV4-3 and TRBJ2-7, with the identity of the D gene unclear. V is shortened by 3 bases, J by 1 base, and the region joining them spans 10 bases. The CDR3, cysteine through phenylalanine, is 14 amino acids long. The entry retains the CDR3 DNA only, 42 bases that are in frame from base 1. In the germline V gene, CDR1 corresponds to LGHNA and CDR2 to YSLEER.